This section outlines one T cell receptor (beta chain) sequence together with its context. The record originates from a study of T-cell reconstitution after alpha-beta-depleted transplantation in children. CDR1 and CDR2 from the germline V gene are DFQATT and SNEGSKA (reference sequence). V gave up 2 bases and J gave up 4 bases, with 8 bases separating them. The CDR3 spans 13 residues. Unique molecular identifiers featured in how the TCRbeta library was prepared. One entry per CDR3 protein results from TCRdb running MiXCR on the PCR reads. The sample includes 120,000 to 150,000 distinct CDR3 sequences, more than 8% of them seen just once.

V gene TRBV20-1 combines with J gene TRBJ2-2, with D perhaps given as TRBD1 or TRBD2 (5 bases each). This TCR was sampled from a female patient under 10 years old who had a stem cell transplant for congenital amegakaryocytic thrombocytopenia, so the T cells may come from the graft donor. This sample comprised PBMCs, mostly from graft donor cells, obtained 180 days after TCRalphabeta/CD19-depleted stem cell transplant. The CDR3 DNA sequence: TGCAGTGCTAGATTTGGGGGCACCGGGGAGCTGTTTTTT. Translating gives CSARFGGTGELFF.